These 14 T cell receptor beta chains were all obtained from the same sample, sequenced in a study of regulatory T cells in long-lasting Graves disease. Time point given: newly diagnosed GD, antithyroid drugs for less than 3 months. Extracted RNA from PBMCs served as the source of the TCR library. Sequencing libraries for TCR beta were prepared with iRepertoire HTBI primers and Arm-PCR of CDR3 regions. In TCRdb, the multiplex PCR reads were re-called with MiXCR into one record per CDR3 protein. The table has roughly 560,000 distinct CDR3 sequences, around 12% seen once; the top ten hold about 8.9%. This same sample was also taken into another study, of T cells in Graves' hyperthyroidism and ophthalmopathy.

This material consisted of peripheral blood mononuclear cells (PBMCs), taken at new diagnosis, from a patient treated with antithyroid drugs. The receptors stem from a woman in her 30s with Graves disease.

V gene TRBV4-1 combines with J gene TRBJ2-7; 9 positions match TRBD2. The germline gives CDR1 MGHRA, CDR2 YSYEKL. The CDR3 consists of 16 residues. The ends lost 0 bases at V and 2 bases at J; junction bases unmatched: 5. The CDR3 here is CASSQDTAGGPYEQYF. CDR3 bases: TGCGCCAGCAGCCAAGATACAGCGGGAGGCCCCTACGAGCAGTACTTC.

This clonotype was counted many times. The V and J genes are TRBV20-1 and TRBJ1-1; D gene ambiguous. The length of the CDR3 is 15 residues. Germline V gene lookup returns CDR1 DFQATT and CDR2 SNEGSKA (reference sequence). Trimming left V 3 bases short and J 4 bases short, with 18 bases between. The CDR3 loop reads CSASSVRGETTEAFF. Here the CDR3 DNA reads TGCAGTGCTAGTTCGGTCCGGGGAGAGACCACTGAAGCTTTCTTT.

Ten or more counts support this clonotype. The chain uses TRBV7-2 and TRBJ2-7, with 7 bases that match TRBD2. The trim removed 3 bases at V and 3 bases at J, leaving 8 bases unmatched. Per germline, CDR1 SGHTA and CDR2 FQGNSA. The CDR3 contains 15 residues. The CDR3 DNA is TGTGCCAGCAGCTTTAGGACGGGGGGAAACTACGAGCAGTACTTC. Amino acids: CASSFRTGGNYEQYF.

This clonotype came up a few times. The chain couples TRBV6-1 to TRBJ2-3; 9 bases line up with TRBD2. V was pared by 6 bases and J by 4 bases, with 5 bases of the junction left unmatched. There are 14 residues in the CDR3. Germline V gene lookup returns CDR1 MNHNS and CDR2 SASEGT. The CDR3 nucleotides are TGTGCCAGCAGGGGACTAGCTATCCCAGATACGCAGTATTTT. Translation: CASRGLAIPDTQYF.

This clonotype has just a few counts. The V call is TRBV6-1, the J call TRBJ2-1, with TRBD1 matching 9 bases. The J call could be wrong; TRBJ2-5 is a better fit for the DNA end. The CDR3 is 14 amino acids. Germline CDR1 MNHNS, CDR2 SASEGT. DNA of the CDR3: TGTGCCAGCAAAAACGTACAGGGGGCTGGGACCCAGTACTTC. This sequence encodes CASKNVQGAGTQYF.

This clonotype was found a few times. A clone one base away is much larger, so this may be a read error. The chain uses TRBV11-2 and TRBJ2-1; D remains unclear. V was cut by 1 base and J by 9 bases, with 10 bases left in between. Looked up from germline, CDR1 is SGHAT and CDR2 is FQNNGV. The CDR3 covers 13 residues. CDR3 sequence (DNA): TGTGCCAGCAGCTTAGCACCCGGTTCTGAGCAGTTCTTC. Protein sequence: CASSLAPGSEQFF.

This clonotype was detected many times. The V and J genes are TRBV14 and TRBJ2-1; no reliable D call. This CDR3 is built from 17 residues. CDR1 and CDR2 (germline): SGHDN, FVKESK. V was cut by 1 base and J by 10 bases, with 23 bases left in between. Here the CDR3 reads CASSQVNYRLLRAEQFF. The DNA of the CDR3 is TGTGCCAGCAGCCAAGTTAACTACCGATTGCTTCGCGCGGAGCAGTTCTTC.

This clonotype was observed at least ten times. V is TRBV7-2 and J is TRBJ2-5, with 11 bases lining up with TRBD1. The germline CDR1 and CDR2 sequences are SGHTA and FQGNSA. Unmatched junction bases numbered 2, after V lost 5 bases and J lost 3 bases. The CDR3 runs to 14 residues. In nucleotides, the CDR3 is TGTGCCAGCAGCCGGGACAGGGGGGAAGAGACCCAGTACTTC. This codes for CASSRDRGEETQYF.

This clonotype was observed many times. The chain employs TRBV20-1 and TRBJ2-1, with 10 bases aligning to TRBD2. The CDR3 is 16 residues long. The germline V gene has CDR1 DFQATT and CDR2 SNEGSKA (reference sequence). After removal of 5 bases from V and 3 bases from J, the junction contained 10 bases not matched to a gene. The CDR3 sequence is CSAPFPLAGYYNEQFF. In nucleotides, the CDR3 is TGCAGTGCTCCCTTCCCACTAGCGGGATACTACAATGAGCAGTTCTTC.

This clonotype has more than one count but fewer than ten. CDR3 loop: CASRPRTSGRMNTGELFF. CDR3 DNA: TGCGCCAGCAGACCTAGGACTAGCGGGAGGATGAACACCGGGGAGCTGTTTTTT. V is TRBV5-1 and J is TRBJ2-2; 14 bases are a match to TRBD2. The V segment lost 5 bases and the J segment 1 base; nucleotides outside the gene matches: 7. From germline, CDR1 is SGHRS and CDR2 YFSETQ. The CDR3 totals 18 residues.

In its sample, this clonotype was seen many times. This rearrangement joins TRBV10-3 to TRBJ2-7; D unresolved. There are 12 residues in the CDR3. The germline V and J ends were trimmed by 4 bases and 5 bases, with 9 bases remaining between them. Germline CDR1 is ENHRY and CDR2 is SYGVKD. CDR3 sequence: CAISAIRNEQYF. The CDR3 DNA follows: TGTGCCATCAGTGCGATCCGTAACGAGCAGTACTTC.

This clonotype was observed at least ten times. V is TRBV2 and J is TRBJ1-1; 10 bases are a match to TRBD1. Trimming removed 6 bases from V and 3 bases from J; junction bases left unmatched: 7. The CDR3 totals 15 residues. Germline CDR1 and CDR2: SNHLY and FYNNEI. CDR3 protein: CASSSGQGIHTEAFF. The CDR3 nucleotides are TGTGCCAGCAGCTCGGGACAGGGGATCCACACTGAAGCTTTCTTT.

V and J are TRBV7-2 and TRBJ1-2; 7 bases align to TRBD1. V trimming: 2 bases; J trimming: 8 bases; junction bases outside the gene matches: 8. The CDR3 is 14 amino acids. Germline CDR1 SGHTA, CDR2 FQGNSA. DNA for the CDR3: TGTGCCAGCAGCTTATACCGGACAGGAGCCGGCTACACCTTC. This sequence encodes CASSLYRTGAGYTF.

This chain connects TRBV7-8 to TRBJ1-1, with 7 bases lining up with TRBD1. The V segment lost 2 bases and the J segment 7 bases; nucleotides outside the gene matches: 10. This CDR3 is 15 amino acids long. The V gene's germline CDR1 is SGHVS and CDR2 FQNEAQ. The CDR3 DNA is TGTGCCAGCAGCTTACGAGACAGGGATATAAGTGAAGCTTTCTTT. Protein product: CASSLRDRDISEAFF.